The clone carrying this TCR beta chain has a count of ten or more. Its antigen is still unknown. At least 3 on the Clinical Activity Score was recorded for ophthalmopathy patients, who also had NOSPECS grade at least 4 and duration under 3 months. Patients with uncontrolled infections, other autoimmune diseases, pregnancy or lactation were excluded. PBMCs were collected from a 10 ml volume of fresh peripheral blood. Amplification of TCR beta CDR3 regions was performed using RNA transcripts as template. The HTBI primer set was used in a first-round RT-PCR of the TCR CDR3. MiXCR was run by TCRdb on the multiplex PCR reads, yielding one entry per CDR3 protein. The table lists hundreds of thousands of distinct CDR3 sequences, about a sixth of them singletons, with 2.5% to 4% in the top ten. This sample was taken from a study of T cells in Graves' hyperthyroidism and ophthalmopathy. Study results and limitations: Ophthalmopathy stood apart from stable hyperthyroidism in a 13 V-J model.

CDR3 length equals 12 residues. CDR1 and CDR2 (germline): GTSNPN, SVGIG (reference sequence). V shed 6 bases and J shed 4 bases, with 12 bases lying between them. Sequencing was done on a sample of blood. The chain carries TRBV30 and TRBJ2-5, with no clear D. This TCR derives from a woman in her thirties or forties with Graves' ophthalmopathy. CDR3 residues: CACSSTGETQYF. CDR3 coding DNA: TGTGCCTGCTCTTCGACGGGAGAGACCCAGTACTTC.